This T cell receptor beta chain emerged from a study of neurological immune-mediated disorders (dated by TCRdb to about 2019). With respect to the entire study: Among the 35 or so multiple sclerosis patients, relapsing-remitting MS was present in around 31 and secondary progressive MS was present in 3. Peripheral blood TCR-beta repertoires from patients with HTLV-I-associated myelopathy (HAM/TSP), patients with multiple sclerosis, and healthy controls were compared in the study using UMI-based sequencing. The cohort was made up of around 70 subjects, consisting of some 15 HAM/TSP patients, 34 multiple sclerosis patients and around 20 healthy controls. The approximately 110 TCR-beta libraries included longitudinal samples, technical triplicates and paired sorted CD4+ and CD8+ T-cell subsets alongside PBMC samples. Longitudinal HAM/TSP and healthy donors were sampled at 3 time-points each (about 3-45 month intervals). Broad study findings and their caveats: TCR clonal expansion was greatest in HAM/TSP patients and smallest in MS patients, who ranked below even healthy controls. In phylogenetic analysis, the repertoires of 18 of 34 MS patients grouped into a cluster of related CDR3 sequences, which suggests a possible signature at the repertoire level. The MS cluster showed no association with clinical or MRI features, and the authors stated that larger cohorts are needed. Expanded clones from different subjects shared no identical CDR3 amino acid sequences, which suggests that TCR-beta repertoires were private in all groups.

cDNA was synthesized by template-switch 5'RACE using a primer carrying a 10-nucleotide random unique molecular identifier by which each TCR transcript was tagged. Every sequencing run yielded over 170 million TCR-beta sequences covering 15-18 subjects. The RNeasy kit was used for extraction of total RNA. The KAPA Real-time Library Amplification kit was used to amplify TCR-beta VDJ regions with primers targeting the TCR constant region and the 5'RACE anchor. A first PCR added sample indexes and Illumina adaptors, and a second PCR then raised library yield. After purification with Ampure beads, the TCR product of roughly 650 bp was size-selected on a 2% E-gel SizeSelection system. Before pooling, library quality was assessed on a Bioanalyzer, concentration was determined with Qubit, and library quantification was performed with the Kapa Library Quantification kit. An Illumina HiSeq 2500 sequenced the libraries paired-end 2 x 150 bp. To increase sequence diversity, 25-30% phiX was spiked into each library pool. The paper's processing steps were these. Quality-filtered reads were processed with the UMI-based MiGEC pipeline, and over 75% of raw TCR sequences were removed by the MiGEC pipeline during error correction. IMGT germline references were used for aligning VDJ genes, and each clonotype was defined as a unique CDR3 amino acid sequence together with its V-J genes. Clonal expansion, Shannon diversity, and CDR3 relatedness (CalcPairwiseDistances, ClusterSamples) were evaluated with VDJtools, and phylogenetic trees were built with CLCbio workbench. Expanded clones were defined as having at least 8 unique UMIs, based on coefficient-of-variation modelling across technical triplicates. The raw public data were reprocessed by TCRdb itself: fastp quality trimming at Q25, MiXCR clonotype calling, in-frame beta chains only. Each CDR3 protein gets just one entry, which takes the most common genes and DNA from the rows behind it. TCRdb assigned the V and J calls; the authors' analysis was not used. The sample yields about 80,000 distinct CDR3 sequences; 5.8% were counted once. 7.9% of the sample belongs to the ten largest clones.

The time point label for this specimen denotes: longitudinal time-point 2. For the unsorted PBMC libraries, 2 million PBMCs were stored in RNAlater at -80 degrees C until RNA extraction and were used to generate the libraries. Multiple sclerosis patients were enrolled in a US clinical protocol evaluating disease progression by magnetic resonance imaging. Peripheral blood was subjected to Ficoll-Hypaque density gradient centrifugation to isolate PBMCs, which were then cryopreserved in liquid nitrogen. This clonotype was counted at least ten times. The antigen this receptor binds is unknown. Base qualities are not at hand, and no much larger clone is one base apart. The source is a woman aged 55-69 years with multiple sclerosis. Sequences were obtained from PBMCs.

The nucleotide sequence reads as follows: TGTGCCAGCACCCCCGGGGGGAAGAACACCGGGGAGCTGTTTTTT. It encodes CASTPGGKNTGELFF. This sequence uses TRBV6-6 and TRBJ2-2; 7 central nucleotides agree with TRBD2. At the junction V is shortened by 7 bases and J by 1 base; bases outside the gene matches: 6. The CDR3 spans 15 residues, from the cysteine through the phenylalanine. Only the CDR3 DNA stays, 45 bases, in frame from base 1. CDR1 and CDR2 are read off the germline V gene (reference sequence) as MNHNY and SVGAGI.